This T cell receptor (beta chain) originates from a study of cytomegalovirus exposure and HLA in healthy donors. The CDR3 has 12 amino acids. Germline-derived CDR1 and CDR2 are LNHDA and SQIVND (reference sequence). V lost 3 bases and J 7 bases, leaving 9 bases between the germline ends. It was with 60 Vbeta and 13 Jbeta primers that the PCR ran. Assay used: immunoSEQ multiplex PCR; TCRdb lists only in-frame clones, some missing. The sample consists of under 250,000 clones, 82% of them appearing once. This clonotype was sampled from a man between 40 and 49 years old in good health and CMV-seropositive. This chain uses TRBV19 with TRBJ1-1; D unclear. Source material: PBMCs. CDR3 DNA sequence: TGTGCCAGTAGTATTGGTGCGAATGAAGCTTTCTTT. Translating gives CASSIGANEAFF.